The 26 T cell receptor beta chains below all came from one sample that was sequenced in a study of regulatory dendritic cells for organ transplantation. Sorted T cells were CFSE-labeled and cultured 5 days with allogeneic regulatory or mature dendritic cells at 1:10. Clones were read by immunoSEQ multiplex PCR, and TCRdb kept only the in-frame ones, dropping some. The sample holds about 20,000 clones, roughly 85% seen once. These TCRs are of unknown antigen specificity. Input material: naive CD4+ T cells from blood cultured with regulatory dendritic cells. Specified subset: CD45RA+ naive T cells. The receptors derive from a human donor in good health.

The chain carries TRBV27 and TRBJ2-3; D not certain. Germline V gene sequence: CDR1 MNHEY, CDR2 SMNVEV (reference sequence). The germline V and J ends were trimmed by 3 bases and 2 bases, with 12 bases remaining between them. This CDR3 has 15 residues. CDR3 in amino acids: CASSFGQQFTDTQYF. The CDR3 DNA reads as TGTGCCAGCAGTTTTGGGCAGCAATTCACAGATACGCAGTATTTT.

The chain combines TRBV5-4 with TRBJ2-7, with D tentatively TRBD2 (6 bases). Germline CDR1 SGHNT, CDR2 YYREEE (reference sequence). Deletions cut 3 bases from V and 7 bases from J, with 20 bases between. The CDR3 is 15 amino acids. The CDR3 sequence: CASSWEDGLSEEQYF. DNA of the CDR3: TGTGCCAGCAGCTGGGAGGACGGGCTGTCTGAGGAGCAGTACTTC.

The genes are TRBV6-1 and TRBJ2-3, with 12 bases aligning to TRBD2. This CDR3 region has 15 residues. CDR1 MNHNS and CDR2 SASEGT come from the germline V gene. The V segment lost 7 bases and the J segment 3 bases; nucleotides outside the gene matches: 5. CDR3 in DNA: TGTGCCAGCACCCTAACTAGCGGGAGGACAGATACGCAGTATTTT. Protein: CASTLTSGRTDTQYF.

This rearrangement joins TRBV7-2 to TRBJ2-7; TRBD2 agrees at 7 bases. The CDR3 has 13 amino acids. Germline CDR1 SGHTA, CDR2 FQGNSA. V was clipped by 5 bases and J by 7 bases; unmatched bases: 8. CDR3 residues: CASSKFREDEQYF. CDR3 in DNA: TGTGCCAGCAGCAAATTCCGGGAGGATGAGCAGTACTTC.

This chain uses TRBV5-4 with TRBJ2-3, with TRBD2 identical over 8 bases. This CDR3 comprises 18 residues. The germline gives CDR1 SGHNT, CDR2 YYREEE (reference sequence). The J segment lost 3 bases and the V segment lost 3 bases, leaving 15 bases of the junction unmatched. CDR3 sequence (DNA): TGTGCCAGCAGCTCCGGGACTAGTGTCGTTCGCAAGACAGATACGCAGTATTTT. Amino acids: CASSSGTSVVRKTDTQYF. Complete variable domain (other parts from reference TRBV5-4 and TRBJ2-3): ETGVTQSPTHLIKTRGQQVTLRCSSQSGHNTVSWYQQALGQGPQFIFQYYREEENGRGNFPPRFSGLQFPNYSSELNVNALELDDSALYLCASSSGTSVVRKTDTQYFGPGTRLTVL.

This rearrangement joins TRBV6-5 to TRBJ2-7, with D tentatively TRBD2 (7 bases). Germline loops: CDR1 MNHEY, CDR2 SVGAGI. With 0 bases removed from V and 5 bases from J, the gap between germline ends came to 11 bases. This CDR3 is built from 14 residues. CDR3 amino acids: CASSYSQGRDEQYF. The CDR3 coding sequence is TGTGCCAGCAGTTACTCCCAGGGGAGGGACGAGCAGTACTTC.

This clone was recorded only once. The CDR3 sequence is CASSFNNEQFF. CDR3 nucleotides: TGTGCCAGCAGCTTTAACAATGAGCAGTTCTTC. The chain has TRBV7-6 and TRBJ2-1; D remains ambiguous. The CDR3 has 11 residues. The germline V gene encodes CDR1 SGHVS and CDR2 FNYEAQ. V was pared by 3 bases and J by 5 bases, with 2 bases between. The full variable domain, in which reference TRBV7-6 and TRBJ2-1 provide the parts outside the CDR3, is GAGVSQSPRYKVTKRGQDVALRCDPISGHVSLYWYRQALGQGPEFLTYFNYEAQQDKSGLPNDRFSAERPEGSISTLTIQRTEQRDSAMYRCASSFNNEQFFGPGTRLTVL.

The rearrangement uses TRBV11-2 and TRBJ2-5, with D unresolved. Near its end, the DNA agrees better with TRBJ2-7, so the J call may be wrong. The CDR3 loop spans 15 amino acids. Germline assignment: CDR1 SGHAT and CDR2 FQNNGV. CDR3 sequence reads: CASSLDLRAPSEQYF. The CDR3 region has the DNA TGTGCCAGCAGCTTAGATCTCCGCGCCCCGAGCGAGCAGTACTTC.

The chain employs TRBV6-1 and TRBJ1-2; 7 bases agree with TRBD1. The CDR3 totals 15 residues. Trimming removed 7 bases from V and 3 bases from J; junction bases left unmatched: 11. Germline loops: CDR1 MNHNS, CDR2 SASEGT. The CDR3 DNA follows: TGTGCCAGCATTTCGACAGGGAGGTACGACTATGGCTACACCTTC. As protein: CASISTGRYDYGYTF.

This clone is a singleton in its sample. The gene calls are TRBV28 and TRBJ2-7; D unresolved. V was trimmed by 2 bases and J by 7 bases, leaving 15 bases between them. This CDR3 is built from 14 residues. The V gene's germline CDR1 is MDHEN and CDR2 SYDVKM. Here the CDR3 DNA reads TGTGCCAGCAGTTTAACACTTCTCCTCTTGGAGCAGTACTTC. It codes for CASSLTLLLLEQYF.

The gene calls are TRBV4-3 and TRBJ2-1; 8 nucleotides align to TRBD2. Germline CDR1 and CDR2: LGHNA and YSLEER. This CDR3 contains 13 residues. The trim removed 4 bases at V and 6 bases at J, leaving 2 bases unmatched. DNA of the CDR3: TGCGCCAGCAGCCGGCTAGCGGGCAATGAGCAGTTCTTC. Translating it yields CASSRLAGNEQFF.

This clone was found a few times. The chain links TRBV6-8 to TRBJ1-5, with D possibly TRBD1 on 5 matching bases. V lost 8 bases and J 1 base, leaving 15 bases between the germline ends. This CDR3 region has 15 residues. CDR1 and CDR2 from the germline V gene are MNHGY and SAAAGT. The CDR3 loop reads CASHQAGPSNQPQHF. CDR3 DNA sequence: TGTGCCAGCCACCAAGCAGGGCCGAGCAATCAGCCCCAGCATTTT.

The CDR3 nucleotides are TGTGCCAGCAGTCCTCTCCAGCGGTTCCAAGAGACCCAGTACTTC. Amino acids: CASSPLQRFQETQYF. This chain connects TRBV27 to TRBJ2-5; possible D gene TRBD2, 5 bases. Trimming removed 5 bases from V and 1 base from J, with 14 bases in between. The CDR3 spans 15 residues. In germline, CDR1 is MNHEY, CDR2 SMNVEV (reference sequence).

The chain combines TRBV4-3 with TRBJ2-7, with unresolved D. The V end was cut by 4 bases, the J end by 5 bases, with 9 bases between. The CDR3 totals 12 residues. Germline V gene lookup returns CDR1 LGHNA and CDR2 YSLEER. The CDR3 coding sequence is TGCGCCAGCAGCCTCGGCCGGGACGAGCAGTACTTC. It encodes CASSLGRDEQYF.

With regard to this clone: A junction end diverges from the germline sequence, so it may reflect a read error. The chain joins TRBV11-3 to TRBJ2-7; D perhaps matches TRBD1 (6 bases). Germline lookup yields CDR1 SGHNT and CDR2 YENEEA. The CDR3 covers 12 residues. Here the CDR3 reads CASSAQTGKPHF. In nucleotides, the CDR3 is TGTGCCAGCAGCGCACAAACAGGGAAACCACACTTC.

This chain links TRBV6-1 with TRBJ2-7; D not resolved. Trimming stripped 8 bases from V and 3 bases from J, with 8 bases between. The CDR3 consists of 11 residues. From germline, CDR1 is MNHNS and CDR2 SASEGT. The CDR3 DNA reads as TGTGCCAGCTCCGCCAACTACGAGCAGTACTTC. It is translated as CASSANYEQYF.

This sequence joins TRBV19 and TRBJ1-2, with no clear D. The CDR3 is 13 residues long. V was pared by 3 bases and J by 2 bases, with 7 bases between. Germline lookup yields CDR1 LNHDA and CDR2 SQIVND (reference sequence). The CDR3 nucleotides read TGTGCCAGTAGTATCCGGGGAAACTATGGCTACACCTTC. Its translation: CASSIRGNYGYTF.

The chain is built from TRBV7-3 and TRBJ2-3; 7 nucleotides match TRBD2. The CDR3 spans 14 residues. Germline V gives CDR1 SGHTA, CDR2 FQGTGA. With 3 bases clipped from V and 2 bases from J, the junction kept 2 bases outside the gene matches. The CDR3 protein is CASSLTSTTDTQYF. The CDR3 DNA reads TGTGCCAGCAGCTTGACTAGCACCACAGATACGCAGTATTTT.

The chain combines TRBV4-3 with TRBJ2-3; TRBD2 matches at 9 bases. Germline CDR1 and CDR2: LGHNA and YSLEER. The J segment lost 6 bases and the V segment lost 1 base, leaving 11 bases of the junction unmatched. The CDR3 extends over 17 amino acids. CDR3 in DNA: TGCGCCAGCAGCCAAGCAAGTGCGGCTAGCGGGGCCGATACGCAGTATTTT. Its protein is CASSQASAASGADTQYF.

This clone appeared a few times. The rearrangement uses TRBV4-3 and TRBJ2-7, with TRBD1 matching 9 bases. Germline trimming cut 1 base from V and 1 base from J; bases unmatched to any gene: 2. Germline V lookup: CDR1 LGHNA, CDR2 YSLEER. CDR3 size: 15 residues. CDR3 nucleotides: TGCGCCAGCAGCCAAGCTGGGACAGGGTCCTACGAGCAGTACTTC. Translation gives CASSQAGTGSYEQYF.

This CDR3 reads CASSGGGIDEQYF. The DNA of the CDR3 is TGTGCCAGCTCGGGAGGGGGGATCGACGAGCAGTACTTC. The chain joins TRBV18 to TRBJ2-7; possibly TRBD2 for D (7 bases). The CDR3 consists of 13 residues. Trimming took 6 bases from V and 5 from J, leaving 14 bases between them. Per germline, CDR1 KGHSH and CDR2 LQKENI.

V usage is TRBV9 and J usage is TRBJ2-1, with D perhaps assigned TRBD1 or TRBD2 (6 bases each). The V end lost 0 bases, the J end lost 2 bases, and 9 bases lay between the germline ends. The CDR3 consists of 15 residues. Germline CDR1 reads SGDLS; CDR2 reads YYNGEE. The CDR3 reads CASSVDGGPYNEQFF. In DNA, the CDR3 is TGTGCCAGCAGCGTAGATGGGGGGCCCTACAATGAGCAGTTCTTC.

This clone was seen just once. The chain links TRBV29-1 to TRBJ2-3; D perhaps matches TRBD1 (7 bases). The CDR3 runs to 14 residues. CDR1 and CDR2 from the germline V gene are SQVTM and ANQGSEA. The V and J ends lost 6 bases and 1 base respectively, with 14 bases between them. CDR3 amino acids: CSVDREAGTDTQYF. The CDR3 nucleotides read TGCAGCGTCGACAGGGAGGCGGGCACAGATACGCAGTATTTT.

The rearrangement uses TRBV6-1 and TRBJ1-1; no definite D call. The CDR3 sequence is 14 residues long. The V gene's germline CDR1 is MNHNS and CDR2 SASEGT. The germline V and J ends were trimmed by 1 base and 5 bases, with 11 bases remaining between them. The CDR3, as DNA: TGTGCCAGCAGTGAAGGTAGGGTTGTTACTGAAGCTTTCTTT. Translated: CASSEGRVVTEAFF.

The chain joins TRBV11-2 to TRBJ2-2, with D maybe TRBD2 (6 bases). Trimming shortened V by 5 bases and J by 3 bases, and 13 bases separated the two germline ends. Looked up from germline, CDR1 is SGHAT and CDR2 is FQNNGV. The CDR3 has 15 residues. The CDR3 DNA is TGTGCCAGCAGCCCCCGGAGGGTGGACACCGGGGAGCTGTTTTTT. It encodes CASSPRRVDTGELFF.

The sample holds a few counts of this clone. The chain employs TRBV9 and TRBJ2-3; D gene ambiguous. Germline loops: CDR1 SGDLS, CDR2 YYNGEE. The V and J ends lost 3 bases and 2 bases respectively, with 1 base between them. The length of the CDR3 is 11 residues. The CDR3 reads CASSATDTQYF. The CDR3 DNA sequence: TGTGCCAGCAGCGCCACAGATACGCAGTATTTT.